What follows are 2 T cell receptor beta chains derived from one specimen sequenced in a study of robustness of blood B and T cell sequencing. cDNA was made with a 5' template-switch oligo adding a universal priming site. Every cDNA molecule received a random 12-nucleotide UMI from the template-switch oligo. MiXCR was run by TCRdb on the PCR reads, yielding one entry per CDR3 protein. The sample has some 3,600 distinct CDR3 sequences, around half seen once. TCR beta repertoires were quantified from mRNA rather than genomic DNA. Sequencing was performed on peripheral blood. These receptors were obtained from a human donor in good health.

The chain is built from TRBV9 and TRBJ1-2; 7 bases match TRBD1. The V gene's germline CDR1 is SGDLS and CDR2 YYNGEE. The CDR3 covers 15 residues. J was trimmed by 0 bases and V by 3 bases; bases with no gene match: 5. CDR3 region: CASSATGTTNYGYTF. The CDR3 coding sequence is TGTGCCAGCAGCGCGACAGGGACTACTAACTATGGCTACACCTTC.

This clonotype was seen just once. This rearrangement joins TRBV10-3 to TRBJ2-1, with TRBD2 as a possible D gene (6 bases). Germline V lookup: CDR1 ENHRY, CDR2 SYGVKD. This CDR3 comprises 16 residues. Trimming removed 0 bases from V and 5 bases from J, with 14 bases in between. CDR3 region: CAISESVLANDNEQFF. In nucleotides, the CDR3 is TGTGCCATCAGTGAGTCTGTCCTAGCGAATGACAATGAGCAGTTCTTC.